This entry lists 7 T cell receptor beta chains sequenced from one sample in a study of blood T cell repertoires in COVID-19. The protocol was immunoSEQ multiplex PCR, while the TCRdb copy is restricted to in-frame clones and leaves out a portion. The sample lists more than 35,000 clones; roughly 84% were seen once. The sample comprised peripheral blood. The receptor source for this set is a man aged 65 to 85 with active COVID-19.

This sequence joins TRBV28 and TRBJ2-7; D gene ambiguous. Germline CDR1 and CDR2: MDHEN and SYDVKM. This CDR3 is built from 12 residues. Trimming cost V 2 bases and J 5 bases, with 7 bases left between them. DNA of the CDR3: TGTGCCAGCAGTTTAATCAGCGACGAGCAGTACTTC. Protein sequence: CASSLISDEQYF.

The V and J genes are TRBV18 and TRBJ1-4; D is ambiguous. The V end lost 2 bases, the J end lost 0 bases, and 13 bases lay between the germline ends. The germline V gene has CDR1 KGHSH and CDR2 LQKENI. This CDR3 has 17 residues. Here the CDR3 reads CASSPDSLVATNEKLFF. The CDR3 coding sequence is TGTGCCAGCTCACCAGACTCGTTGGTTGCAACTAATGAAAAACTGTTTTTT.

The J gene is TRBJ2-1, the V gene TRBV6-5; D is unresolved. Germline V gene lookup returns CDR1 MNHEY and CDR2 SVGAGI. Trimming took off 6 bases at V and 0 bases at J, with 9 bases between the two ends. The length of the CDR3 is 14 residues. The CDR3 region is CASSLSSSYNEQFF. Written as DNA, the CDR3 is TGTGCCAGCAGCCTCTCGAGCTCCTACAATGAGCAGTTCTTC.

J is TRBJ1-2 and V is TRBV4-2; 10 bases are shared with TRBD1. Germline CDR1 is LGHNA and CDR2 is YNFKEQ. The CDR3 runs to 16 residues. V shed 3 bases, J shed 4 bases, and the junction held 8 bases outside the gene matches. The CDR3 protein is CASSQDTGTGAYGYTF. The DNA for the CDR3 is TGTGCCAGCAGCCAGGACACCGGGACAGGGGCCTATGGCTACACCTTC.

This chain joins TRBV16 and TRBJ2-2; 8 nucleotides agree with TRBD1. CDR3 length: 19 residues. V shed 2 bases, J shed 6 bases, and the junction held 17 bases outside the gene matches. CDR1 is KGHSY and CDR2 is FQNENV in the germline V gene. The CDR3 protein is CASSQTQPGRTGRSGELFF. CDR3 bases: TGTGCCAGCAGCCAAACTCAACCCGGGCGGACAGGGAGGTCCGGGGAGCTGTTTTTT.

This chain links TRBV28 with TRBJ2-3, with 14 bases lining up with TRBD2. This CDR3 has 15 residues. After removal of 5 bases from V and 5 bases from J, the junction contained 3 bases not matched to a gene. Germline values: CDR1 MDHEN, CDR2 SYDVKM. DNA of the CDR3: TGTGCCAGCAGTGGACTAGCGGGGGGCCAAGATACGCAGTATTTT. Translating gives CASSGLAGGQDTQYF.

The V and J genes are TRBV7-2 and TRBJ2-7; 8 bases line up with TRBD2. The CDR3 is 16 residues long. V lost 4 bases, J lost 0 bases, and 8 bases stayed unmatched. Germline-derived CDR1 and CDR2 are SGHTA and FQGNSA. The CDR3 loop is CASSSRGSGASYEQYF. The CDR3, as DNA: TGTGCCAGCAGCTCCCGGGGTAGCGGGGCCTCCTACGAGCAGTACTTC.